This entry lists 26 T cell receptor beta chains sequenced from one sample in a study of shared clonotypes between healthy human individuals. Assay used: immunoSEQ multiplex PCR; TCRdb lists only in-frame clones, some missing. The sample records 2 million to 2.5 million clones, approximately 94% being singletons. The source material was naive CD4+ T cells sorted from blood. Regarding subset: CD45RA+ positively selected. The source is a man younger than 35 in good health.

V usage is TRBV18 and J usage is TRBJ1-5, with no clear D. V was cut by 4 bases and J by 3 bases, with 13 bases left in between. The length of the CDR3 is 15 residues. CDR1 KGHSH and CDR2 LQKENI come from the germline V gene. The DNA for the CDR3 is TGTGCCAGCTCACTTGAGGGTTTAGACAATCAGCCCCAGCATTTT. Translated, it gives CASSLEGLDNQPQHF.

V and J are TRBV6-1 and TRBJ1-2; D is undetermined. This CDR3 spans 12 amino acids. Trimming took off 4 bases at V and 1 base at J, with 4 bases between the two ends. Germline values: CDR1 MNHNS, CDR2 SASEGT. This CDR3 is CASSAINYGYTF. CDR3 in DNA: TGTGCCAGCAGTGCTATTAACTATGGCTACACCTTC.

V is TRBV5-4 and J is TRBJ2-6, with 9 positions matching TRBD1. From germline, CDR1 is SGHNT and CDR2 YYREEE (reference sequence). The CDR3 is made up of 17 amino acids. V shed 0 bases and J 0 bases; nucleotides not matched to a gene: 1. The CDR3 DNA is TGTGCCAGCAGCTTGGACAGGGGGCACTCTGGGGCCAACGTCCTGACTTTC. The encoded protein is CASSLDRGHSGANVLTF.

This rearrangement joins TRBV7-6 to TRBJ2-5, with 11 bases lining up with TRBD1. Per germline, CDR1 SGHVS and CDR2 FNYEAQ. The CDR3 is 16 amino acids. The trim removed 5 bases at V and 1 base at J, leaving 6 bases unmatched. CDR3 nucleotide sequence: TGTGCCAGCAGCACTTGGACAGGGGGCCCCCAAGAGACCCAGTACTTC. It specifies CASSTWTGGPQETQYF.

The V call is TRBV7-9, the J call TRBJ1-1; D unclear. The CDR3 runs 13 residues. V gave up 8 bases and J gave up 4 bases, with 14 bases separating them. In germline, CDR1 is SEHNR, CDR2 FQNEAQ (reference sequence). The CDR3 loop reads CASVGSGSTEAFF. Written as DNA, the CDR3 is TGTGCCAGCGTGGGGAGTGGGAGCACTGAAGCTTTCTTT.

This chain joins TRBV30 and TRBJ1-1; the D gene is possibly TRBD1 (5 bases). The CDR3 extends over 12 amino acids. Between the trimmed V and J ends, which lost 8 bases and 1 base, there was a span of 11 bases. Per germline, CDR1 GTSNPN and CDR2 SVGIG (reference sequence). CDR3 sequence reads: CALGQGNTEAFF. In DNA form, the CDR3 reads TGTGCCCTCGGACAAGGGAACACTGAAGCTTTCTTT.

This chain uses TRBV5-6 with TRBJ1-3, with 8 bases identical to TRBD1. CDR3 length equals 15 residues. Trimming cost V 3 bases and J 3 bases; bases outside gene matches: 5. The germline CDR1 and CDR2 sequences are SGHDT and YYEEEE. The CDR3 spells CASSSTGGGGNTIYF. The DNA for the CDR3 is TGTGCCAGCAGCTCCACAGGGGGAGGTGGAAACACCATATATTTT.

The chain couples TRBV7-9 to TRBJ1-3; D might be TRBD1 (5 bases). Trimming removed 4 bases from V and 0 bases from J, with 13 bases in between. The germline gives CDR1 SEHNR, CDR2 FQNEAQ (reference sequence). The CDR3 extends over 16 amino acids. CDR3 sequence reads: CASSSTLGTSGNTIYF. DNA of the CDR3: TGTGCCAGCAGCTCAACGCTGGGGACCTCTGGAAACACCATATATTTT.

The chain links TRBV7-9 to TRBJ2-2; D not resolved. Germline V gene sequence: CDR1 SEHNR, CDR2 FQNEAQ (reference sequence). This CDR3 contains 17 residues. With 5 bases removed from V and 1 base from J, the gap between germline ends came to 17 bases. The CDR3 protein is CASSTYSRGLNTGELFF. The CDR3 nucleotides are TGTGCCAGCAGCACCTACTCGAGAGGATTGAACACCGGGGAGCTGTTTTTT.

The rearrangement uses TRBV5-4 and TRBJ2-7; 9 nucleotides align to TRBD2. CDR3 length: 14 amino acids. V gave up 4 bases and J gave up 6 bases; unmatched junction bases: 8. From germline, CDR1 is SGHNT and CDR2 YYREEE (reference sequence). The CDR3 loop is CASSLAGGRSEQYF. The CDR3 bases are TGTGCCAGCAGCCTCGCGGGGGGGCGGAGCGAGCAGTACTTC.

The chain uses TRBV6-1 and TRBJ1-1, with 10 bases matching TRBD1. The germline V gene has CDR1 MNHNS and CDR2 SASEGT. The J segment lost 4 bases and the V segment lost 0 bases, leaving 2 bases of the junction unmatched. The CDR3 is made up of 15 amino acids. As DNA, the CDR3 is TGTGCCAGCAGTGAAGCGCGGACAGGGGGCACTGAAGCTTTCTTT. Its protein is CASSEARTGGTEAFF.

This chain's CDR3 is CASSFLGAGGTEAFF. The CDR3 DNA sequence: TGTGCCAGCAGTTTCCTCGGGGCAGGGGGAACTGAAGCTTTCTTT. V usage is TRBV27 and J usage is TRBJ1-1, with TRBD1 matching 7 bases. Per germline, CDR1 MNHEY and CDR2 SMNVEV (reference sequence). Trimming cost V 3 bases and J 5 bases; bases outside gene matches: 9. This CDR3 has 15 amino acids.

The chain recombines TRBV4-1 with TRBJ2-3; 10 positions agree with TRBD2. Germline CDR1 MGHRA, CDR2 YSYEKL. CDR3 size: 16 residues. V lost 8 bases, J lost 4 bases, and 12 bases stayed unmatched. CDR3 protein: CASHSSLAGVADTQYF. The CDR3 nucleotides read TGCGCCAGCCACTCCTCGCTAGCGGGGGTTGCAGATACGCAGTATTTT.

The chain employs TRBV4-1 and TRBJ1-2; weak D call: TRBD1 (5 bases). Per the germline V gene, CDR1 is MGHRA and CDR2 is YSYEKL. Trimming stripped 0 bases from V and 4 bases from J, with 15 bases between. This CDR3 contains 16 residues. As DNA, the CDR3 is TGCGCCAGCAGCCAAGATCGGGCAGGGTATATCTATGGCTACACCTTC. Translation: CASSQDRAGYIYGYTF.

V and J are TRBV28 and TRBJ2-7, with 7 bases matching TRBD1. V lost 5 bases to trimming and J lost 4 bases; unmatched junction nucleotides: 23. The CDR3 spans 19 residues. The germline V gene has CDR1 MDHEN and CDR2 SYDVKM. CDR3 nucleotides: TGTGCCAGCAGTCATGCAAACATTGTGGGGACAGCGATTGGGTACGAGCAGTACTTC. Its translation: CASSHANIVGTAIGYEQYF.

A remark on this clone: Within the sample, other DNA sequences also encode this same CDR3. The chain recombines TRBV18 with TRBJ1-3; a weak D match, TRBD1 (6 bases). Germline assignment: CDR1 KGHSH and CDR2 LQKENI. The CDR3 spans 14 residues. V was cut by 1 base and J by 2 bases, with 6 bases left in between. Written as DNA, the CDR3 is TGTGCCAGCTCACCACAGGGGGCTGGAAACACCATATATTTT. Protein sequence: CASSPQGAGNTIYF.

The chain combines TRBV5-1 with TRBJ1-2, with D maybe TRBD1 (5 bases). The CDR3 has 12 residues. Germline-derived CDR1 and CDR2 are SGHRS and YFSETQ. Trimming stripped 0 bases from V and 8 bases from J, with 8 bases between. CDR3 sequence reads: CASSLVGEGYTF. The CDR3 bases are TGCGCCAGCAGCTTGGTGGGGGAAGGCTACACCTTC.

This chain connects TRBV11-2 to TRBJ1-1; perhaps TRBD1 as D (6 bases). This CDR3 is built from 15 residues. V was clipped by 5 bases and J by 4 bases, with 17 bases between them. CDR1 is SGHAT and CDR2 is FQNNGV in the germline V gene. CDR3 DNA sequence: TGTGCCAGCAGCCCACAGGGTGGGTCCCGCACTGAAGCTTTCTTT. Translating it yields CASSPQGGSRTEAFF.

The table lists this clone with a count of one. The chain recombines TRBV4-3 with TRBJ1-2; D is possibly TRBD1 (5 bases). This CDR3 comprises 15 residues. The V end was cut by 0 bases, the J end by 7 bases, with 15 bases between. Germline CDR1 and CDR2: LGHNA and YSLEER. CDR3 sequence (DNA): TGCGCCAGCAGCCAAGATCCACAGGTGCTTGGTGGCTACACCTTC. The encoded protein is CASSQDPQVLGGYTF.

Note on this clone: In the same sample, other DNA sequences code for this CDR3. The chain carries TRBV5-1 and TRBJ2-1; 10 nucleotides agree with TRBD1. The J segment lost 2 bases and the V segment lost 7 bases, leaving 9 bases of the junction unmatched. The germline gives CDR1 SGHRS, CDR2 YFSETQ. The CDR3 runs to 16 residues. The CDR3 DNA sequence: TGCGCCAGCTCTTTGGGAGGGACAGGGGCCTACAATGAGCAGTTCTTC. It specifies CASSLGGTGAYNEQFF.

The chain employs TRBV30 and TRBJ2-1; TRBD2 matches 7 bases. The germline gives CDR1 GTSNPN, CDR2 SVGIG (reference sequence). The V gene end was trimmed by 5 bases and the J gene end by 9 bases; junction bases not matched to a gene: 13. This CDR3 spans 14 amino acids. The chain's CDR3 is CAWARTSFMSEQFF. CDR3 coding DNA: TGTGCCTGGGCTAGGACTAGTTTTATGAGTGAGCAGTTCTTC.

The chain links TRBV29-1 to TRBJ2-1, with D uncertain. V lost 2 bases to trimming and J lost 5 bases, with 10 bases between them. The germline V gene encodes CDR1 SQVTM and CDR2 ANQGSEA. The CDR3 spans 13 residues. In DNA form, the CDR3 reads TGCAGCGTTGAAAAAGGAATGAACAATGAGCAGTTCTTC. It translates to CSVEKGMNNEQFF.

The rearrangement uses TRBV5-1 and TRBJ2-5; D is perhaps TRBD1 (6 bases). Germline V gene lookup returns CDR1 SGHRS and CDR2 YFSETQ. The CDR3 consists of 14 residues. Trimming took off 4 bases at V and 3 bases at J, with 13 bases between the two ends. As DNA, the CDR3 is TGCGCCAGCAGCCCCCGGTCAGGGGAAGAGACCCAGTACTTC. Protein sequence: CASSPRSGEETQYF. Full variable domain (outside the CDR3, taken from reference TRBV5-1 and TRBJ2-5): KAGVTQTPRYLIKTRGQQVTLSCSPISGHRSVSWYQQTPGQGLQFLFEYFSETQRNKGNFPGRFSGRQFSNSRSEMNVSTLELGDSALYLCASSPRSGEETQYFGPGTRLLVL.

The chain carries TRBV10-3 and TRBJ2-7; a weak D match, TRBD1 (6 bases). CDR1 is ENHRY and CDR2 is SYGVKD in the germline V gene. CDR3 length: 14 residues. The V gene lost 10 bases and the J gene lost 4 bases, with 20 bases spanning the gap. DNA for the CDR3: TGTGCCACCACAACTACAGGGCTTTTGTACGAGCAGTACTTC. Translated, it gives CATTTTGLLYEQYF.

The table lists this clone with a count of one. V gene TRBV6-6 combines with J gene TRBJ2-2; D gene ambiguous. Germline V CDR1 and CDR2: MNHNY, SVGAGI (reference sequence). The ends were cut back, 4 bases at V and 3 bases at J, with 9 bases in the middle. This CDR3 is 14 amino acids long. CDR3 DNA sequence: TGTGCCAGCAGTTCCTCTCTGGACACCGGGGAGCTGTTTTTT. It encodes CASSSSLDTGELFF.

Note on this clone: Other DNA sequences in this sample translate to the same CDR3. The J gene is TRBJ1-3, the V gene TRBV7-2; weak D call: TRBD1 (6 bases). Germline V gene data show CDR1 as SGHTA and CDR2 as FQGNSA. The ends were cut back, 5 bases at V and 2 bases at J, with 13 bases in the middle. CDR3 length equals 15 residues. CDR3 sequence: CASSLRQGTGNTIYF. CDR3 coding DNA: TGTGCCAGCAGCCTACGCCAGGGGACTGGAAACACCATATATTTT. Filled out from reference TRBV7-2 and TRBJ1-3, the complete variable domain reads GAGVSQSPSNKVTEKGKDVELRCDPISGHTALYWYRQSLGQGLEFLIYFQGNSAPDKSGLPSDRFSAERTGGSVSTLTIQRTQQEDSAVYLCASSLRQGTGNTIYFGEGSWLTVV.